This TCR beta chain was found in a study of blood T cell repertoires in COVID-19. Authors' analysis steps: Reference gene primers were amplified, and this amplification served to estimate nucleated cell counts. Sequenced by immunoSEQ multiplex PCR; TCRdb stores in-frame clones only, minus some. V and J calls and clone size come straight from that table; D and trimming were deduced from the DNA. The sample yields 190,000 or so clones, around nine tenths seen once. Deletions cut 0 bases from V and 8 bases from J, with 17 bases between. Germline CDR1 SGHDT, CDR2 YYEEEE. The CDR3 is 15 amino acids. The TCR comes from a man aged 55 to 69 who had recovered from COVID-19. Sequenced input: peripheral blood. The gene calls are TRBV5-6 and TRBJ1-2, with D uncertain. CDR3 in amino acids: CASSLDRRPRSGYTF. The CDR3, as DNA: TGTGCCAGCAGCTTGGACCGCCGACCGCGGTCAGGCTACACCTTC.